The TCR beta chain under discussion was sequenced for a study of T cells in women clearing cervical HPV infection. Germline loops: CDR1 MNHEY, CDR2 SMNVEV (reference sequence). This CDR3 comprises 15 residues. V dropped 2 bases and J dropped 8; count of bases not matched to a gene: 9. Method: immunoSEQ multiplex PCR; TCRdb's copy keeps in-frame clones and lacks some. Its table lists around 37,000 clones. As concerns this clone: The CDR3 end falls 3 residues outside the read, so it is completed with the germline J gene.

Prevalent HPV16 infections were excluded; only incident single HPV16 infections included. This chain links TRBV27 with TRBJ2-1; 7 nucleotides line up with TRBD2. The sequenced sample consisted of blood buffy coat. The sequence came from a woman aged 18 to 69 with a cervical HPV16 infection that either progressed to CIN3+ or cleared (not recorded which). Incomplete CDR3 DNA: TGTGCCAGCAGTTTAAGGGCCACGGCGGGGGATGAG. It is translated as CASSLRATAGDE. The CDR3 as a whole reads CASSLRATAGDEQFF.